The 28 T cell receptor beta chains given below trace back to one sample, sequenced in a study of CD8 T cell repertoires and HIV-1 epitope variants. Sequencing was performed with immunoSEQ multiplex PCR; in TCRdb, only in-frame clones are kept and a portion is missing. The sample shows over 90,000 clones, almost 75% of them seen only once. Sequencing was performed on uncultured baseline CD8+ T cells from peripheral blood mononuclear cells (PBMCs). The origin of the receptors is a male donor with HIV.

CDR3 bases: TGTGCCAGTAGGGTTCGGCCCAACCAAGAGACCCAGTACTTC. Translating gives CASRVRPNQETQYF. The chain employs TRBV19 and TRBJ2-5, with unresolved D. The CDR3 length is 14 residues. The germline V and J ends were trimmed by 6 bases and 0 bases, with 11 bases remaining between them. Germline V gene sequence: CDR1 LNHDA, CDR2 SQIVND (reference sequence).

This chain joins TRBV4-3 and TRBJ1-2; weak D call: TRBD1 (6 bases). V was shortened by 0 bases and J by 5 bases, with 19 bases between the two germline ends. The CDR3 is 17 residues long. CDR1 is LGHNA, CDR2 YSLEER, per germline. Here the CDR3 DNA reads TGCGCCAGCAGCCAAGATAGGGGGGCAGGGGACTGGTATGGCTACACCTTC. It yields the protein CASSQDRGAGDWYGYTF.

This clone was seen a few times. Within the sample, other DNA sequences also encode this same CDR3. The rearrangement uses TRBV7-3 and TRBJ1-3; a weak D match, TRBD1 (6 bases). The CDR3 is 16 amino acids. Per germline, CDR1 SGHTA and CDR2 FQGTGA. The germline V and J ends were trimmed by 0 bases and 0 bases, with 9 bases remaining between them. The CDR3 DNA follows: TGTGCCAGCAGCTTAACAGGGGGAAACTCTGGAAACACCATATATTTT. It is translated as CASSLTGGNSGNTIYF.

The V and J genes are TRBV30 and TRBJ2-3; 7 bases are shared with TRBD1. Germline values: CDR1 GTSNPN, CDR2 SVGIG (reference sequence). The CDR3 totals 13 residues. The junction had 3 bases not matched to a gene; V was cut back by 0 bases and J by 6 bases. The CDR3 DNA reads TGTGCCTGGAGTGTGGGGACAGCCGATACGCAGTATTTT. Protein: CAWSVGTADTQYF.

V gene TRBV14 combines with J gene TRBJ2-1, with D possibly matching TRBD2 (7 bases). Germline CDR1 is SGHDN and CDR2 is FVKESK. Trimming pared 4 bases from V and 4 bases from J, leaving 17 bases between. The CDR3 has 16 amino acids. Here the CDR3 reads CASSPLQGRVYNEQFF. DNA of the CDR3: TGTGCCAGCAGCCCTCTTCAGGGGAGGGTATACAATGAGCAGTTCTTC.

The chain recombines TRBV4-1 with TRBJ2-1; TRBD2 might be the D (5 bases). The V end was cut by 0 bases, the J end by 3 bases, with 9 bases between. The CDR3 is 15 amino acids. Germline CDR1 and CDR2: MGHRA and YSYEKL. The CDR3 sequence is CASSQEAEDYNEQFF. CDR3 bases: TGCGCCAGCAGCCAAGAAGCGGAGGACTACAATGAGCAGTTCTTC.

The gene calls are TRBV4-1 and TRBJ1-4; no definite D call. The length of the CDR3 is 14 residues. From germline, CDR1 is MGHRA and CDR2 YSYEKL. Deletions cut 0 bases from V and 4 bases from J, with 6 bases between. The CDR3 here is CASSQDPSNEKLFF. The CDR3 region has the DNA TGCGCCAGCAGCCAAGATCCCAGTAATGAAAAACTGTTTTTT.

This clone was picked up a small number of times. This chain connects TRBV5-1 to TRBJ1-2; D gene uncertain. The CDR3 runs 14 residues. Germline-derived CDR1 and CDR2 are SGHRS and YFSETQ. V shed 4 bases and J shed 6 bases, with 16 bases lying between them. Written as DNA, the CDR3 is TGCGCCAGCAGCCGTCGTTCGGTTACCGATGGCTACACCTTC. The encoded protein is CASSRRSVTDGYTF.

This rearrangement joins TRBV15 to TRBJ2-5; TRBD2 aligns across 12 bases. Trimming removed 0 bases from V and 7 bases from J; junction bases left unmatched: 9. The CDR3 runs to 17 residues. CDR1 and CDR2 from the germline V gene are LNHNV and YYDKDF (reference sequence). This CDR3 is CATSRDSLAGGLATQYF. CDR3 in DNA: TGTGCCACCAGCAGAGATTCTCTAGCGGGGGGGCTAGCGACCCAGTACTTC.

The DNA of the CDR3 is TGTGCCAGCAGCCAGCAAGCAAATCAGCCCCAGCATTTT. Translation gives CASSQQANQPQHF. The V and J genes are TRBV14 and TRBJ1-5, with D unclear. CDR1 and CDR2 from the germline V gene are SGHDN and FVKESK. The CDR3 loop spans 13 amino acids. The V gene lost 3 bases and the J gene lost 4 bases, with 7 bases spanning the gap.

The J gene is TRBJ2-5, the V gene TRBV20-1; D not resolved. V was clipped by 6 bases and J by 5 bases, with 10 bases between them. Germline-derived CDR1 and CDR2 are DFQATT and SNEGSKA (reference sequence). The CDR3 is made up of 11 amino acids. The CDR3 DNA reads TGCAGTGCAAGACTTCAGGAGACCCAGTACTTC. It is translated as CSARLQETQYF.

V gene TRBV28 combines with J gene TRBJ1-5, with D possibly TRBD1 on 5 matching bases. V was clipped by 6 bases and J by 3 bases, with 12 bases between them. The CDR3 spans 14 residues. Germline CDR1 reads MDHEN; CDR2 reads SYDVKM. CDR3 amino acids: CASSREAPNQPQHF. CDR3 sequence (DNA): TGTGCCAGCAGCAGGGAGGCCCCCAATCAGCCCCAGCATTTT.

The rearrangement links TRBV9 to TRBJ1-2; no reliable D call. V was trimmed by 3 bases and J by 4 bases, leaving 22 bases between them. Germline V CDR1 and CDR2: SGDLS, YYNGEE. The CDR3 length is 17 residues. CDR3 nucleotides: TGTGCCAGCAGCGCCCCATCTTCGGGCCGGCCCTCCTATGGCTACACCTTC. It encodes CASSAPSSGRPSYGYTF. Full variable domain (remainder filled in from reference TRBV9 and TRBJ1-2): DSGVTQTPKHLITATGQRVTLRCSPRSGDLSVYWYQQSLDQGLQFLIQYYNGEERAKGNILERFSAQQFPDLHSELNLSSLELGDSALYFCASSAPSSGRPSYGYTFGSGTRLTVV.

This chain uses TRBV9 with TRBJ2-4; D perhaps matches TRBD2 (6 bases). The CDR3 totals 16 residues. The germline V gene encodes CDR1 SGDLS and CDR2 YYNGEE. Trimming pared 2 bases from V and 0 bases from J, leaving 12 bases between. The CDR3 protein is CASSVGGNSAKNIQYF. CDR3 in DNA: TGTGCCAGCAGCGTTGGAGGGAATTCAGCCAAAAACATTCAGTACTTC.

J is TRBJ1-6 and V is TRBV9; possible D gene TRBD1, 5 bases. This CDR3 is 14 amino acids long. V was shortened by 1 base and J by 7 bases, with 9 bases between the two germline ends. Germline V gene data show CDR1 as SGDLS and CDR2 as YYNGEE. CDR3 amino acids: CASSVFGGNSPLHF. CDR3 nucleotide sequence: TGTGCCAGCAGCGTATTTGGGGGAAATTCACCCCTCCACTTT. Combining the CDR3 with reference TRBV9 and TRBJ1-6 gives the whole variable domain DSGVTQTPKHLITATGQRVTLRCSPRSGDLSVYWYQQSLDQGLQFLIQYYNGEERAKGNILERFSAQQFPDLHSELNLSSLELGDSALYFCASSVFGGNSPLHFGNGTRLTVT.

The chain combines TRBV6-5 with TRBJ1-3; the D gene is possibly TRBD1 (5 bases). Trimming removed 5 bases from V and 0 bases from J, with 11 bases in between. This CDR3 has 15 amino acids. The germline V gene has CDR1 MNHEY and CDR2 SVGAGI. The CDR3 is CASSLDSFSGNTIYF. In nucleotides, the CDR3 is TGTGCCAGCAGTCTAGACAGCTTCTCTGGAAACACCATATATTTT.

This clone was seen a single time. The chain recombines TRBV10-1 with TRBJ2-3; D is ambiguous. There are 15 residues in the CDR3. The V end lost 2 bases, the J end lost 9 bases, and 18 bases lay between the germline ends. CDR1 and CDR2 (germline): WNHNN, SYGVQD (reference sequence). CDR3 protein: CASSEMASPTTTQYF. In nucleotides, the CDR3 is TGCGCCAGCAGTGAGATGGCCTCACCCACAACGACGCAGTATTTT.

This chain joins TRBV15 and TRBJ1-1, with TRBD1 as a possible D gene (6 bases). CDR1 is LNHNV, CDR2 YYDKDF, per germline (reference sequence). V was trimmed by 2 bases and J by 6 bases, leaving 19 bases between them. This CDR3 spans 16 amino acids. CDR3 sequence reads: CATSRQSQGKGPEAFF. For the CDR3, the DNA is TGTGCCACCAGCAGACAATCGCAGGGGAAGGGACCTGAAGCTTTCTTT.

The genes are TRBV5-5 and TRBJ2-7; 9 positions agree with TRBD1. V was pared by 2 bases and J by 6 bases, with 6 bases of the junction left unmatched. The CDR3 is 14 residues long. The germline gives CDR1 SGHKS, CDR2 YYEKEE (reference sequence). The CDR3 DNA follows: TGTGCCAGCAGCTTCCGGTCACAGGGGGCCGAGCAGTACTTC. As protein: CASSFRSQGAEQYF.

The chain recombines TRBV28 with TRBJ2-1; 12 bases align to TRBD1. The V gene's germline CDR1 is MDHEN and CDR2 SYDVKM. Unmatched junction bases numbered 7, after V lost 7 bases and J lost 0 bases. The CDR3 contains 17 residues. The CDR3 DNA sequence: TGTGCCAGCAAGGGGGACAGGGGGCCCGGCTCCTACAATGAGCAGTTCTTC. Amino acid sequence: CASKGDRGPGSYNEQFF.

This clone has a single count. This chain uses TRBV7-9 with TRBJ2-1; 7 bases map to TRBD1. V lost 5 bases to trimming and J lost 8 bases; unmatched junction nucleotides: 9. CDR1 and CDR2 from the germline V gene are SEHNR and FQNEAQ (reference sequence). The CDR3 runs to 14 residues. This CDR3 reads CASSGPDRAHEQFF. The CDR3 DNA sequence: TGTGCCAGCAGCGGACCTGACAGGGCCCATGAGCAGTTCTTC.

This clone has more than one count but fewer than ten. CDR3 loop: CASSKTRGQGSPYEQYF. The CDR3 DNA reads TGTGCCAGTAGTAAGACGCGGGGACAGGGATCCCCCTACGAGCAGTACTTC. The gene calls are TRBV19 and TRBJ2-7; 9 nucleotides line up with TRBD1. This CDR3 contains 17 residues. The germline V gene has CDR1 LNHDA and CDR2 SQIVND (reference sequence). J gave up 2 bases and V 4 bases, and 12 bases lay outside the gene matches.

The genes are TRBV5-4 and TRBJ2-7; TRBD1 might be the D (5 bases). CDR1 and CDR2 (germline): SGHNT, YYREEE (reference sequence). Trimming took off 0 bases at V and 2 bases at J, with 9 bases between the two ends. This CDR3 region has 14 residues. The CDR3 DNA follows: TGTGCCAGCAGCTTGGGACCGGACACCTACGAGCAGTACTTC. It specifies CASSLGPDTYEQYF. Supplemented by reference TRBV5-4 and TRBJ2-7, the full variable domain reads ETGVTQSPTHLIKTRGQQVTLRCSSQSGHNTVSWYQQALGQGPQFIFQYYREEENGRGNFPPRFSGLQFPNYSSELNVNALELDDSALYLCASSLGPDTYEQYFGPGTRLTVT.

CDR3 in DNA: TGCAGTGTACAGTCGAACACTGAAGCTTTCTTT. This gives the protein CSVQSNTEAFF. The gene calls are TRBV20-1 and TRBJ1-1, with D hard to call. The CDR3 totals 11 residues. Germline assignment: CDR1 DFQATT and CDR2 SNEGSKA (reference sequence). The V and J ends lost 7 bases and 1 base respectively, with 7 bases between them.

This chain uses TRBV5-1 with TRBJ1-3; TRBD1 matches 8 bases. After removal of 2 bases from V and 4 bases from J, the junction contained 5 bases not matched to a gene. CDR1 and CDR2 from the germline V gene are SGHRS and YFSETQ. This CDR3 region has 15 residues. The CDR3 DNA follows: TGCGCCAGCAGCTTAGGCAGGGGGCGAGGAAACACCATATATTTT. It yields the protein CASSLGRGRGNTIYF. Variable domain in full (rest from reference TRBV5-1 and TRBJ1-3): KAGVTQTPRYLIKTRGQQVTLSCSPISGHRSVSWYQQTPGQGLQFLFEYFSETQRNKGNFPGRFSGRQFSNSRSEMNVSTLELGDSALYLCASSLGRGRGNTIYFGEGSWLTVV.

The chain has TRBV5-1 and TRBJ2-1; D remains unclear. Between the trimmed V and J ends, which lost 7 bases and 2 bases, there was a span of 13 bases. Per germline, CDR1 SGHRS and CDR2 YFSETQ. This CDR3 is 14 amino acids long. The CDR3 region is CASGFLEAYNEQFF. The CDR3 DNA reads as TGCGCCAGCGGGTTCTTAGAAGCCTACAATGAGCAGTTCTTC.

The rearrangement uses TRBV18 and TRBJ2-7; D gene ambiguous. The CDR3 has 11 residues. Germline CDR1 is KGHSH and CDR2 is LQKENI. Trimming left V 4 bases short and J 7 bases short, with 8 bases between. CDR3 sequence (DNA): TGTGCCAGCTCACTGGGCAGGGAGCAGTACTTC. It translates to CASSLGREQYF.

The chain combines TRBV9 with TRBJ1-1; 8 nucleotides line up with TRBD1. The CDR3 runs 14 residues. Losses at the gene ends were 4 bases for V and 5 bases for J; bases not matched to a gene: 7. CDR1 is SGDLS and CDR2 is YYNGEE in the germline V gene. CDR3 coding DNA: TGTGCCAGCAGCCTGGACAGGGAAGGAACTGAAGCTTTCTTT. Encoded protein: CASSLDREGTEAFF.